This T cell receptor beta chain was retrieved from a study of cytomegalovirus exposure and HLA in healthy donors (dated by TCRdb to the late 2010s). Looking at the study overall: An earlier analysis of under 600 of the donors reported 250 to 300 Gb of sequence data and some 120 million unique TCR beta sequences from some 180 million T cells. An early release that covered more than 550 HLA-typed donors contained 250 to 350 gigabases of sequencing data and around 85 million unique TCR sequences. Of the 398 genotyped donors, 81% fell in the genetic ancestry cluster associated with self-reported Caucasian donors. The study aimed to test whether cataloging public T cell receptors could reveal signatures of past pathogen exposure. The T cell repertoires of about 700 subjects were profiled by immunosequencing and related to cytomegalovirus serostatus. A separate validation cohort of over 95 different subjects was used in addition to the roughly 700-subject first cohort. The study combined high-throughput TCR immunosequencing, statistical association of individual TCRs with disease status, and machine learning to predict cytomegalovirus infection status. A later analysis re-analyzed previously published TCR beta repertoires from 666 donors and added high-resolution HLA genotyping to study TCR occurrence patterns. The later analysis used no new phenotypic data to find candidate immune exposures, relying instead on TCR beta sequences and their occurrence across donors. An earlier analysis of around 640 of the donors used high-throughput TCR beta sequencing to judge whether each TCR beta V gene segment behaved as functional or pseudogenic. Donor age, sex, ethnicity and CMV serostatus were compiled alongside the repertoire data. A later genetic analysis took genome-wide SNP genotypes for about 55% of the 666 donors and used that subset as a discovery cohort. Every discovery cohort repertoire had been produced on one sequencing platform. Both class I and class II loci were covered by HLA typing, at four-digit resolution. The number of typed donors differed by locus: roughly 629-630 for A, B, C, DRB1 and DQB1; 500 to 550 for DQA1; some 610 for DPA1; and around 470 for DPB1. Five DR-DQ haplotypes were handled as single units for association and clustering because linkage in the cohort was strong. Among about 410 genotyped donors of the cohort, an average of about 240,000 unique TCR beta nucleotide sequences was sequenced per donor, of which roughly 17% were non-productive.

Study-level results and caveats: A later analysis reported that several top co-occurrence clusters appeared linked to parvovirus B19, influenza, CMV and Epstein-Barr virus. An association between a missense DCLRE1C variant and V-gene and J-gene trimming of TCR beta chains was found in a later genetic analysis and replicated in an independent cohort. In an earlier analysis of some 550 of the donors, most TCR beta V segments were observed in productive rearrangements about 87% or about 30% of the time, broadly matching IMGT annotations. Most TCR sequences were seen in very few donors, while some public TCRs were found in many individuals. The authors suggested that the approach could potentially be extended to other disease states and immunological phenotypes. In the study, around 150 TCR beta chains were listed as associated with cytomegalovirus. Compared with the approximately 670-donor mean, donors in an Asian-associated ancestry cluster had fewer N-insertions in productive TCRs, according to a later genetic analysis. The 87-base-pair reads could not distinguish some IMGT-functional V segments, including TRBV6-2 and TRBV6-3, so those segments were excluded. In vitro tests confirmed that a few of the cytomegalovirus-associated TCR beta chains recognize cytomegalovirus antigens. Strong co-occurrence of HLA alleles, especially DR and DQ, made assigning TCR associations to individual alleles difficult. In a later analysis, the rate of TCR association differed among HLA loci, with DRB1 alleles having the most associated TCRs and HLA-C alleles having the fewest. A further reported finding was that TCR beta sequences accurately predicted the HLA-A and HLA-B alleles for most subjects in the first cohort. A cluster of highly shared sequence variants was judged likely to represent a technical artifact of the sequencing pipeline. CMV serostatus was the only immune exposure information available for the cohort. Compared with equally common non-associated chains, HLA-associated TCR beta chains in a later analysis were more clonally expanded and had lower generation probabilities. Because HLA typing was missing for some donors at each locus, association tests included only the typed subset. In this cohort, only TCR beta chains were sequenced, and detectable features were limited by the absence of alpha or paired-chain data. Cytomegalovirus status was reported to be diagnosed by the classifier with high specificity and sensitivity in both the original and validation cohorts. Because counts were too low, seventeen rarely observed V segments, including chromosome 9 orphons, were excluded from the earlier analysis of several hundred of the donors. Linkage disequilibrium might explain the correlated functional status among segregating V segments, but an unknown experimental factor could not be ruled out. Roughly uniform sequencing depth across donors was assumed in presence/absence analyses, although this assumption may not hold. A later analysis associated 16,951 TCR beta sequences with specific HLA alleles at a false discovery rate of 0.05. A later analysis found that most CMV-associated TCR beta chains appeared HLA-restricted, with HLA associations seemingly driven largely by CMV exposure.

Library preparation used the immunoSEQ multiplex PCR assay. For the multiplex PCR, a mixture combining 60 forward primers for TCR Vbeta segments and 13 reverse primers for TCR Jbeta segments was used. Amplification of the CDR3 region of rearranged TCR beta genes was performed with a multiplex PCR assay on genomic DNA. The Illumina HiSeq System was used to sequence the amplified TCR beta libraries as 87-base-pair reads. The paper's data handling went like this. A later analysis counted tens of millions of unique TCR beta chains across the 666 repertoires, and roughly 10 million of these chains were shared by at least two donors. Raw reads were error-corrected and collapsed into unique sequences by a nearest-neighbor algorithm in which closely related sequences were merged to remove PCR and sequencing errors. CDR3 sequences were aligned to IMGT reference sequences to assign V, D and J gene segments. For a sequence to be retained, a match of at least six nucleotides to both a V gene segment and a J gene segment was required. A rearrangement was called productive if the CDR3 had no stop codons and remained in frame with V and J, and every other rearrangement was called non-productive. CDR3 was defined according to IMGT convention as the region running from the second conserved V-encoded cysteine to the conserved J-encoded phenylalanine. Sequences without an unambiguous match to a single V gene segment were excluded from the earlier analysis of several hundred of the donors. In an earlier analysis of 450 to 750 of the donors, a V segment was called functional when productive rearrangements were above 56.7%, and segregating when the standard deviation between donors exceeded 5%. A statistical classification framework was built for diagnosing cytomegalovirus status from the catalog of TCR beta chain sequences. In a later analysis, TCR nucleotide sequences were compared against IMGT/GENE-DB human TR gene sequences so that V and J genes could be assigned. The TCRdist pipeline was used in a later analysis to assign CDR3 sequences and most-parsimonious VDJ recombination scenarios. In a later analysis, each TCR beta chain was defined by its CDR3 amino acid sequence together with its V-gene family, and reads lacking a unique V-gene family were excluded. As a way to deal with suspected cross-contamination and a sequencing artifact, a later analysis dropped 450 to 600 nucleotide sequences that were highly shared and had low generation probability. In a later analysis, a clonal expansion index was calculated for each public chain from normalized within-repertoire ranks of inferred template counts. In a later analysis, generation probabilities were computed with a VDJ recombination model fitted to out-of-frame rearrangements, and the resulting probabilities were checked against IGoR. In a later analysis, TCR-TCR, TCR-HLA and TCR-CMV co-occurrence was scored with hypergeometric tests, and a repertoire-size bias correction was applied to TCR pairs. False discovery rates were estimated in a later analysis by permuting HLA or CMV assignments 20 times. A later analysis grouped co-occurring TCRs with DBSCAN, adding TCRdist sequence similarity when clustering within HLA-allele-positive subsets. Repertoires with fewer than 30,000 or more than 120,000 public chains were left out of co-occurrence clustering, as were about 5 repertoires with anomalous nucleotide sharing. The table comes from immuneACCESS by way of TCRdb, which keeps in-frame sequences with V and J called. Part of the clones is missing from these tables; in studies checked, under half for an unresolved V gene and the rest for unknown reasons. From that table come the V and J calls and clone size; the DNA was used to work out D and trimming. The table of this sample itemizes about 140,000 clones. Of the sample, roughly 2.7% is held by the ten largest clones.

In total, over 600 healthy bone marrow donors made up the cohort. Cohort members were all nominally healthy when sampled, although unrecorded immune exposures were likely present. The donor was CMV seronegative and was included in the group of about 400 seronegative cohort members. Every donor gave a peripheral blood sample, and the peripheral blood mononuclear cells from that sample were used for TCR beta sequencing. Genomic DNA was extracted from the blood cell samples with the Qiagen DNeasy Blood Extraction Kit. On this clone itself: The antigen it recognizes is unknown.

Reading the germline V gene gives CDR1 MGHRA and CDR2 YSYEKL. Ends trimmed: V by 0 bases, J by 0 bases; bases unmatched to a gene: 11. The CDR3 spans 19 residues, from the cysteine through the phenylalanine. CDR3 DNA only is kept here, 57 bases in frame from base 1. This TCR was sampled from a man aged 35-49 years in good health and CMV-seronegative. Sequenced: PBMCs. This sequence uses TRBV4-1 and TRBJ2-3; TRBD1 fits 8 bases in the junction. The CDR3: CASSQDPPGTGGSTDTQYF. The DNA sequence follows: TGCGCCAGCAGCCAAGACCCCCCCGGGACAGGAGGGAGCACAGATACGCAGTATTTT.